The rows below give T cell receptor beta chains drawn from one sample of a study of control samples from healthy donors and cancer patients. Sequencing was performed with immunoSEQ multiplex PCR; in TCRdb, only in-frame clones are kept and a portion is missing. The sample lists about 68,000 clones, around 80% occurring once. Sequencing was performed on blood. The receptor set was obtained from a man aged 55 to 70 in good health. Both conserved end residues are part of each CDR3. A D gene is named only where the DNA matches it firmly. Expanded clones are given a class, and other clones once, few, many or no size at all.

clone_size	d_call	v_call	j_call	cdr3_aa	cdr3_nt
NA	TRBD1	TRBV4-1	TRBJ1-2	CASSHDQRDRYLYGYTF	TGCGCCAGCAGCCATGACCAACGGGACAGATACCTCTATGGCTACACCTTC
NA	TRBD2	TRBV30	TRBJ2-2	CAWSVVGLAGAGELFF	TGTGCCTGGAGTGTGGTCGGACTAGCGGGTGCCGGGGAGCTGTTTTTT
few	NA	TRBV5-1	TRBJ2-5	CASTENSRETQYF	TGCGCCAGCACCGAGAACTCACGGGAGACCCAGTACTTC
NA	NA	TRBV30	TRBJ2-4	CAWGHGSYIQYF	TGTGCCTGGGGACATGGGAGTTACATTCAGTACTTC
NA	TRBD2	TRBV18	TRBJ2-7	CASSPGTSRHEQYF	TGTGCCAGCTCACCAGGGACTAGCAGGCACGAGCAGTACTTC
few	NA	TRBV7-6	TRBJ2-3	CASSHPMADTQYF	TGTGCCAGCAGCCATCCCATGGCAGATACGCAGTATTTT
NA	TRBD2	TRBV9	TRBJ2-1	CASSSPQREVSYNEQFF	TGTGCCAGCAGCTCCCCCCAGCGGGAGGTCTCCTACAATGAGCAGTTCTTC
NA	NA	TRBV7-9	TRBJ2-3	CASSLATDTQYF	TGTGCCAGCAGCTTGGCCACAGATACGCAGTATTTT
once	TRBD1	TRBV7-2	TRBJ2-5	CASSRQQGDQETQYF	TGTGCCAGCAGCCGCCAACAGGGGGACCAAGAGACCCAGTACTTC
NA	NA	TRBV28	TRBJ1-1	CASSGANTEAFF	TGTGCCAGCAGTGGGGCGAACACTGAAGCTTTCTTT
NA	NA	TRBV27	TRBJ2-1	CASRLGASDFNEQFF	TGTGCCAGCAGGCTCGGGGCTAGCGATTTCAATGAGCAGTTCTTC
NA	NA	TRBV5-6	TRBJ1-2	CASSLRRNYGYTF	TGTGCCAGCAGCTTGAGGAGAAACTATGGCTACACCTTC
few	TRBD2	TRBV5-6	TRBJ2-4	CASSSGLARNIQYF	TGTGCCAGCAGCTCGGGACTAGCGAGGAACATTCAGTACTTC
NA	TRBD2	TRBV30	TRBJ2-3	CAWSVLAGSNTQYF	TGTGCCTGGAGTGTTTTAGCGGGATCAAATACGCAGTATTTT
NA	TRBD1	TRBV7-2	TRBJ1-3	CASSLGRGRGGNTIYF	TGTGCCAGCAGCTTAGGAAGGGGGCGGGGTGGAAACACCATATATTTT
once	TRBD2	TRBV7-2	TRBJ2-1	CASSAFPPATSGNNEQFF	TGTGCCAGCAGCGCATTCCCTCCCGCGACTAGCGGGAACAATGAGCAGTTCTTC
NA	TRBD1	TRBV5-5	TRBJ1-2	CASSLGPDRKNYGYTF	TGTGCCAGCAGCTTGGGGCCGGACAGGAAAAACTATGGCTACACCTTC
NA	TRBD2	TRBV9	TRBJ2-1	CASSVETSGIYNEQFF	TGTGCCAGCAGCGTAGAAACTAGCGGGATATACAATGAGCAGTTCTTC
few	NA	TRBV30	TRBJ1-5	CAWSLGLSNQPQHF	TGTGCCTGGAGTCTTGGACTATCCAATCAGCCCCAGCATTTT
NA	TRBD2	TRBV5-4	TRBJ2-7	CASSPGGGTSGAEQYF	TGTGCCAGCAGCCCGGGTGGAGGTACTAGCGGGGCCGAGCAGTACTTC
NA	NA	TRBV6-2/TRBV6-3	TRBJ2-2	CASSRPPGTTGELFF	TGTGCCAGCAGTAGACCGCCGGGTACCACCGGGGAGCTGTTTTTT
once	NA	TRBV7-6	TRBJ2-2	CASSPLVTNTGELFF	TGTGCCAGCAGCCCCTTGGTAACGAACACCGGGGAGCTGTTTTTT
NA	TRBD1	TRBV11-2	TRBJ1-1	CASSPFWDSRGTEAFF	TGTGCCAGCAGCCCCTTCTGGGACAGCCGGGGCACTGAAGCTTTCTTT
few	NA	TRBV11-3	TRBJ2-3	CASSFGQGTQYF	TGTGCCAGCAGCTTCGGGCAGGGAACGCAGTATTTT
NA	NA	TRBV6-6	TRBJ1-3	CASSPQQALVTIYF	TGTGCCAGCAGTCCCCAGCAGGCCTTAGTCACCATATATTTT
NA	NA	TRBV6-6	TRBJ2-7	CASSDIYEQYF	TGTGCCAGCAGTGACATCTACGAGCAGTACTTC
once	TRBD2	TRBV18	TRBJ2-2	CASSRAAGDTGELFF	TGTGCCAGCTCACGGGCCGCGGGAGACACCGGGGAGCTGTTTTTT
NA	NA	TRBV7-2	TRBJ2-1	CASSPLGHSYNEQFF	TGTGCCAGCAGCCCCTTGGGGCACTCCTACAATGAGCAGTTCTTC
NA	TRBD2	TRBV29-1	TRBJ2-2	CSVETSGRTENTGELFF	TGCAGCGTTGAGACTAGCGGGAGAACGGAGAACACCGGGGAGCTGTTTTTT
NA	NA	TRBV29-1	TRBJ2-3	CSVGMGGPTDTQYF	TGCAGCGTTGGGATGGGTGGGCCCACAGATACGCAGTATTTT
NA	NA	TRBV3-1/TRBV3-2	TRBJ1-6	CASSREAGGKSPLHF	TGTGCCAGCAGCCGCGAAGCGGGGGGGAAATCACCCCTCCACTTT
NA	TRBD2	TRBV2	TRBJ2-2	CASSLGGDTGELFF	TGTGCCAGCAGTTTGGGAGGGGACACCGGGGAGCTGTTTTTT
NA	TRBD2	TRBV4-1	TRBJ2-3	CASSQDTGGTDTQYF	TGCGCCAGCAGCCAAGATACGGGAGGGACAGATACGCAGTATTTT
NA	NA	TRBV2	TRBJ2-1	CASSEYNEQFF	TGTGCCAGCAGTGAATACAATGAGCAGTTCTTC
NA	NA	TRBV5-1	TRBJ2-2	CASRPSTGITGELFF	TGCGCCAGCAGACCATCTACAGGGATTACCGGGGAGCTGTTTTTT
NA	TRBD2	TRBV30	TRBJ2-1	CAWSVRLAGNNEQFF	TGTGCCTGGAGTGTAAGGCTAGCGGGAAACAATGAGCAGTTCTTC
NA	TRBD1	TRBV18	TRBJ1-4	CASSATGARNEKLFF	TGTGCCAGCTCAGCCACAGGGGCCCGCAATGAAAAACTGTTTTTT
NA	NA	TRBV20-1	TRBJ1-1	CSASRPNEAFF	TGCAGTGCTAGCAGACCTAATGAAGCTTTCTTT
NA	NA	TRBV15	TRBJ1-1	CATSRESGNTEAFF	TGTGCCACCAGCAGAGAGTCCGGGAACACTGAAGCTTTCTTT
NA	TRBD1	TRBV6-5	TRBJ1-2	CASSQGGRYGYTF	TGTGCCAGCAGTCAGGGGGGTAGATATGGCTACACCTTC
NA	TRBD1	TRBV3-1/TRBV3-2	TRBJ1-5	CASSQYPGQFNQPQHF	TGTGCCAGCAGCCAATATCCGGGACAGTTCAATCAGCCCCAGCATTTT
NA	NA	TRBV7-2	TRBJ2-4	CASSSVGGMINIQYF	TGTGCCAGCAGCTCCGTTGGTGGGATGATAAACATTCAGTACTTC